This T cell receptor beta chain was sequenced during a study of Ad26.COV2.S vaccination and SARS-CoV-2 variants. At the level of the study: Sample donor was a member of the COV1001 Ad26.COV2.S trial arm. Doses of Ad26.COV2.S were injected into muscle once or twice, 56 days apart.

Treatment indicated: 19 received Ad26.COV2.S at low or high dose, single or two shots; 5 received placebo; per-sample allocation not given. Specimen acquisition occurred on day 63 following the initial vaccine or placebo injection. Boston hosted the donor, who was an adult aged 18-55 years. Concerning this clone itself: The antigen remains undetermined.

Study-wide results and limits: Vaccinated and placebo-treated recipients had similar non-spike TCR breadth.

Sequenced by immunoSEQ multiplex PCR; TCRdb stores in-frame clones only, minus some. The sample records more than 300,000 clones, 70% to 90% being singletons. The V end was cut by 6 bases, the J end by 13 bases, with 33 bases between. Per the germline V gene, CDR1 is SGHDN and CDR2 is FVKESK. This CDR3 has 17 amino acids. The receptor comes from a person between 18 and 59 years old who received the Ad26.COV2.S COVID-19 vaccine or a placebo. The sequencing here drew on peripheral blood, taken in a trial of Ad26.COV2.S vaccine versus placebo. The chain uses TRBV14 and TRBJ1-1; D is perhaps TRBD1 (5 bases). CDR3 DNA: TGTGCCAGCAGTCCTTTAGTGAGTTCAGGGAAAAGAACGGACGGTTTCTTT. Protein: CASSPLVSSGKRTDGFF.